The 25 T cell receptor beta chains in this list originate from one sample, sequenced in a study of cytomegalovirus exposure and HLA in healthy donors. Clones were read by immunoSEQ multiplex PCR, and TCRdb kept only the in-frame ones, dropping some. The sample has 150,000 to 200,000 clones; roughly 91% are singletons. Sequencing input: PBMCs. These receptors were collected from a woman under 30 in good health and CMV-seropositive.

This rearrangement joins TRBV11-3 to TRBJ2-1; TRBD2 agrees at 7 bases. The CDR3 is 18 amino acids. The germline V gene has CDR1 SGHNT and CDR2 YENEEA. The trim removed 0 bases at V and 4 bases at J, leaving 12 bases unmatched. CDR3 protein: CASSLDGMGDYAYNEQFF. Written as DNA, the CDR3 is TGTGCCAGCAGCTTAGACGGGATGGGGGACTATGCTTACAATGAGCAGTTCTTC.

This chain links TRBV10-3 with TRBJ2-1; D uncertain. The CDR3 runs to 13 residues. Germline V gene sequence: CDR1 ENHRY, CDR2 SYGVKD. V lost 7 bases, J lost 5 bases, and 12 bases lay in between. CDR3 DNA sequence: TGTGCCATCACAGGCTCCGCTAACAATGAGCAGTTCTTC. It translates to CAITGSANNEQFF.

This clone came up once. J is TRBJ1-2 and V is TRBV5-1, with D hard to call. CDR1 SGHRS and CDR2 YFSETQ come from the germline V gene. The V and J ends lost 7 bases and 7 bases respectively, with 14 bases between them. The CDR3 runs to 12 residues. CDR3 DNA: TGCGCCAGCGGCTCATTGCGCGGTGGCTACACCTTC. Protein product: CASGSLRGGYTF. Variable domain in full (rest from reference TRBV5-1 and TRBJ1-2): KAGVTQTPRYLIKTRGQQVTLSCSPISGHRSVSWYQQTPGQGLQFLFEYFSETQRNKGNFPGRFSGRQFSNSRSEMNVSTLELGDSALYLCASGSLRGGYTFGSGTRLTVV.

The chain is built from TRBV28 and TRBJ1-2; no firm D call. Trimming pared 6 bases from V and 2 bases from J, leaving 10 bases between. CDR1 MDHEN and CDR2 SYDVKM come from the germline V gene. CDR3 size: 13 residues. The CDR3, as DNA: TGTGCCAGCAGAACTACTGGAAACTATGGCTACACCTTC. Translation: CASRTTGNYGYTF.

The chain combines TRBV7-3 with TRBJ2-5, with TRBD1 as a possible D gene (5 bases). The CDR3 has 15 amino acids. V lost 5 bases, J lost 5 bases, and 18 bases lay in between. Germline CDR1 is SGHTA and CDR2 is FQGTGA. DNA of the CDR3: TGTGCCAGCAGCCCCACGGCAGGGCGGACGGAGACCCAGTACTTC. This sequence encodes CASSPTAGRTETQYF.

The gene calls are TRBV30 and TRBJ1-3; no definite D call. The germline V and J ends were trimmed by 3 bases and 0 bases, with 9 bases remaining between them. Germline V CDR1 and CDR2: GTSNPN, SVGIG (reference sequence). The CDR3 is 14 residues long. This CDR3 is CAWRRPGSGNTIYF. The CDR3 coding sequence is TGTGCCTGGAGGCGGCCCGGCTCTGGAAACACCATATATTTT.

The genes are TRBV5-1 and TRBJ2-7; tentatively, D is TRBD2 (6 bases). This CDR3 has 14 amino acids. CDR1 and CDR2 (germline): SGHRS, YFSETQ. Trimming removed 3 bases from V and 5 bases from J, with 15 bases in between. The CDR3 DNA reads TGCGCCAGCAGCTCCCAAGGAGGGACGCACGAGCAGTACTTC. Translated, it gives CASSSQGGTHEQYF.

This clone has only a few counts. Here the CDR3 DNA reads TGCGCCAGCAGCCTAAGCGGAAGATCTCAAGAGACCCAGTACTTC. The encoded protein is CASSLSGRSQETQYF. This chain uses TRBV5-1 with TRBJ2-5, with D possibly being TRBD2 (5 bases). The CDR3 is 15 amino acids. Trimming took 4 bases from V and 2 from J, leaving 15 bases between them. Germline V gene sequence: CDR1 SGHRS, CDR2 YFSETQ.

V usage is TRBV5-1 and J usage is TRBJ1-1; 10 bases are shared with TRBD1. J gave up 3 bases and V 3 bases, and 5 bases lay outside the gene matches. The CDR3 is made up of 15 amino acids. From germline, CDR1 is SGHRS and CDR2 YFSETQ. DNA for the CDR3: TGCGCCAGCAGCTCCCGGACAGGGGGAGACACTGAAGCTTTCTTT. Protein sequence: CASSSRTGGDTEAFF.

V is TRBV7-2 and J is TRBJ2-5; TRBD2 matches at 12 bases. Trimming removed 0 bases from V and 5 bases from J; junction bases left unmatched: 7. This CDR3 is 17 amino acids long. Germline-derived CDR1 and CDR2 are SGHTA and FQGNSA. The CDR3 DNA follows: TGTGCCAGCAGCTTAGCGACTAGCGGGAGATCTAGGGAGACCCAGTACTTC. Residues: CASSLATSGRSRETQYF.

Concerning this clone itself: One end of the junction varies from germline; a read error may be responsible. This chain joins TRBV5-1 and TRBJ1-4, with 8 nucleotides matching TRBD1. The CDR3 length is 14 residues. Germline CDR1 SGHRS, CDR2 YFSETQ. The CDR3 loop reads CASSGRTGLGKLFF. In nucleotides, the CDR3 is TGTGCCAGCAGCGGGAGGACAGGGTTGGGAAAACTGTTTTTT.

DNA of the CDR3: TGTGCCATCAGTCTCGGACTAGCACCCTACAATGAGCAGTTCTTC. It yields the protein CAISLGLAPYNEQFF. The V and J genes are TRBV10-3 and TRBJ2-1; 8 bases are shared with TRBD2. V shed 5 bases, J shed 2 bases, and the junction held 5 bases outside the gene matches. Per the germline V gene, CDR1 is ENHRY and CDR2 is SYGVKD. CDR3 length: 15 residues.

The rearrangement links TRBV5-4 to TRBJ2-1; possible D gene TRBD1, 5 bases. This CDR3 region has 13 residues. Per the germline V gene, CDR1 is SGHNT and CDR2 is YYREEE (reference sequence). Trimming took off 4 bases at V and 9 bases at J, with 14 bases between the two ends. CDR3: CASSRDSQIEQFF. For the CDR3, the DNA is TGTGCCAGCAGCCGTGACAGTCAGATTGAGCAGTTCTTC.

The chain joins TRBV9 to TRBJ2-2; 8 positions match TRBD2. J lost 6 bases, V lost 5 bases, and 9 bases had no gene match. Germline V lookup: CDR1 SGDLS, CDR2 YYNGEE. The CDR3 is 15 residues long. CDR3 bases: TGTGCCAGCAGACTGGGACTAGTGGGTTCCGGGGAGCTGTTTTTT. Protein sequence: CASRLGLVGSGELFF.

The chain links TRBV28 to TRBJ1-3, with 9 nucleotides matching TRBD1. The CDR3 covers 16 residues. Germline V gene lookup returns CDR1 MDHEN and CDR2 SYDVKM. V dropped 5 bases and J dropped 5; count of bases not matched to a gene: 10. This chain's CDR3 is CASSPRTGDPRNTIYF. Written as DNA, the CDR3 is TGTGCCAGCAGTCCCCGGACAGGGGATCCTCGAAACACCATATATTTT.

This chain links TRBV7-9 with TRBJ2-1; 8 bases line up with TRBD1. This CDR3 is built from 18 residues. The V gene end was trimmed by 3 bases and the J gene end by 8 bases; junction bases not matched to a gene: 18. CDR1 is SEHNR, CDR2 FQNEAQ, per germline (reference sequence). CDR3 sequence: CASSFWGTTGVVAYEQFF. DNA for the CDR3: TGTGCCAGCAGCTTTTGGGGGACGACAGGGGTTGTGGCATATGAGCAGTTCTTC.

The genes are TRBV5-6 and TRBJ1-1; TRBD1 aligns across 11 bases. CDR1 SGHDT and CDR2 YYEEEE come from the germline V gene. Germline trimming cut 0 bases from V and 8 bases from J; bases unmatched to any gene: 6. This CDR3 contains 15 residues. The CDR3 is CASSLVAGTGGEAFF. DNA for the CDR3: TGTGCCAGCAGCTTGGTTGCCGGGACAGGGGGAGAAGCTTTCTTT.

The rearrangement joins TRBV2 to TRBJ2-1; weak D call: TRBD2 (5 bases). The CDR3 runs 15 residues. Trimming left V 8 bases short and J 0 bases short, with 14 bases between. CDR1 is SNHLY and CDR2 is FYNNEI in the germline V gene. The CDR3 protein is CASQKEVISYNEQFF. For the CDR3, the DNA is TGTGCCAGCCAGAAGGAGGTTATCTCCTACAATGAGCAGTTCTTC.

The J gene is TRBJ2-2, the V gene TRBV25-1; no clear D. Germline V lookup: CDR1 MGHDK, CDR2 SYGVNS. The CDR3 sequence is 15 residues long. The V gene lost 3 bases and the J gene lost 2 bases, with 10 bases spanning the gap. This chain's CDR3 is CASSDLSLNTGELFF. DNA for the CDR3: TGTGCCAGCAGTGACCTATCCCTTAACACCGGGGAGCTGTTTTTT.

The chain is built from TRBV6-1 and TRBJ2-1; TRBD2 aligns across 9 bases. In germline, CDR1 is MNHNS, CDR2 SASEGT. The CDR3 length is 15 residues. V trimming: 1 base; J trimming: 4 bases; junction bases outside the gene matches: 2. The CDR3 region is CASSEGLAAYNEQFF. In DNA form, the CDR3 reads TGTGCCAGCAGTGAAGGACTAGCGGCTTACAATGAGCAGTTCTTC.

J is TRBJ2-1 and V is TRBV7-3; 7 nucleotides match TRBD2. Germline V lookup: CDR1 SGHTA, CDR2 FQGTGA. The CDR3 has 13 residues. After removal of 2 bases from V and 8 bases from J, the junction contained 3 bases not matched to a gene. The CDR3 loop reads CASSLAGRDEQFF. CDR3 bases: TGTGCCAGCAGCTTAGCAGGGAGGGATGAGCAGTTCTTC.

The rearrangement links TRBV29-1 to TRBJ2-7; 7 nucleotides line up with TRBD1. CDR3 length: 15 residues. Germline V gene data show CDR1 as SQVTM and CDR2 as ANQGSEA. V shed 2 bases, J shed 4 bases, and the junction held 11 bases outside the gene matches. CDR3 nucleotides: TGCAGCGTTGAAACATGGGACAGTGGACAGTACGAGCAGTACTTC. It translates to CSVETWDSGQYEQYF.

The CDR3 here is CASSYGGELFF. CDR3 DNA sequence: TGTGCCAGCAGTTACGGCGGGGAGCTGTTTTTT. The chain employs TRBV27 and TRBJ2-2; D gene uncertain. The CDR3 has 11 residues. V was cut by 4 bases and J by 7 bases, with 4 bases left in between. CDR1 is MNHEY and CDR2 is SMNVEV in the germline V gene (reference sequence).

The chain has TRBV9 and TRBJ2-1; tentatively, D is TRBD2 (6 bases). The germline V gene encodes CDR1 SGDLS and CDR2 YYNGEE. V was clipped by 1 base and J by 3 bases, with 11 bases between them. This CDR3 has 15 residues. CDR3 bases: TGTGCCAGCAGCGTATTTGCGGGACGCTACAATGAGCAGTTCTTC. This translates into CASSVFAGRYNEQFF. The complete variable domain, with remaining parts taken from reference TRBV9 and TRBJ2-1, reads DSGVTQTPKHLITATGQRVTLRCSPRSGDLSVYWYQQSLDQGLQFLIQYYNGEERAKGNILERFSAQQFPDLHSELNLSSLELGDSALYFCASSVFAGRYNEQFFGPGTRLTVL.

V is TRBV30 and J is TRBJ1-4; TRBD1 matches at 8 bases. The V and J ends lost 7 bases and 6 bases, in that order; junction bases with no gene match: 7. Germline loops: CDR1 GTSNPN, CDR2 SVGIG (reference sequence). The CDR3 length is 13 residues. CDR3 loop: CAYRTGNDEKLFF. The CDR3 DNA reads as TGTGCCTACAGGACAGGGAATGATGAAAAACTGTTTTTT.